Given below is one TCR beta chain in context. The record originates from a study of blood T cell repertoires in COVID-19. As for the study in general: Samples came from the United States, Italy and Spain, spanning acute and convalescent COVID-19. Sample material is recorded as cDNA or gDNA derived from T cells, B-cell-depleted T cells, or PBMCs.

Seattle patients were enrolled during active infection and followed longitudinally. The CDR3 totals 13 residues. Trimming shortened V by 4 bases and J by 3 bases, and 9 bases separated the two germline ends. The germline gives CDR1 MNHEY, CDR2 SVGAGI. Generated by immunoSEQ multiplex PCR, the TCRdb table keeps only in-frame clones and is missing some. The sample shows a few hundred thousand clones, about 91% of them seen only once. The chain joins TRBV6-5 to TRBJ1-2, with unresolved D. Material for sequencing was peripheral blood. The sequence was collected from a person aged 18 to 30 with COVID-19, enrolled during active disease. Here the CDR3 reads CASSSQVDYGYTF. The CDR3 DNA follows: TGTGCCAGCAGTTCCCAGGTGGACTATGGCTACACCTTC.